This T cell receptor beta chain was obtained from a study of T cells after yellow fever vaccination. Study findings and constraints: Of the clonotypes, a small share occurred in both CD4 and CD8 compartments.

This clonotype showed up many times. The antigen is unknown. TCRdb ran MiXCR on the 5' RACE reads and lists one entry per CDR3 protein. This sample has more than 350,000 distinct CDR3 sequences, with 11% found just once. V was trimmed by 4 bases and J by 6 bases, leaving 4 bases between them. Germline assignment: CDR1 SGHRS and CDR2 YFSETQ. This CDR3 is 11 amino acids long. Here the sequenced sample was PBMCs, taken on the day of the first yellow fever vaccination. The source of this sequence is a man aged 18 to 29 who received the YFV17D yellow fever vaccine. V and J are TRBV5-1 and TRBJ2-2; no firm D call. The CDR3 nucleotides are TGCGCCAGCAGCGATCCCGGGGAGCTGTTTTTT. Protein: CASSDPGELFF.